A selection of T cell receptor beta chains follows, all from one sample in a study of monozygotic twins with inflammatory bowel disease. TCRdb processed the 5' RACE reads again and assigns one entry to each CDR3 protein, with no DNA. The sample table sets out about 300,000 distinct CDR3 sequences. What was sequenced was blood. These receptors were collected from a human donor with ulcerative colitis or Crohn's disease, or a healthy co-twin of an affected twin (not recorded which). CDR3s include the opening cysteine and the closing phenylalanine or tryptophan.

CAWSVGRGHLEQYF	TRBV30	TRBJ2-7
CSVRPDYNEQFF	TRBV29-1	TRBJ2-1
CASSQENLETQYF	TRBV4-2	TRBJ2-5
CASSFRWGGTDTQYF	TRBV5-5	TRBJ2-3
CASSLEQVGNQPQHF	TRBV12-3/TRBV12-4	TRBJ1-5
CASSTGANQPQHF	TRBV7-9	TRBJ1-5
CACSDKRDRGSHNQPQHF	TRBV15	TRBJ1-5
CAWSVSLIPGHGYTF	TRBV30	TRBJ1-2
CSARDAREVGHNEQFF	TRBV20-1	TRBJ2-1
CASSDSGLASYEQYF	TRBV10-2	TRBJ2-7
CASSARQTYYEQYF	TRBV7-9	TRBJ2-7
CASSGVRETQYF	TRBV6-6	TRBJ2-5
CASSLAGLNYGYTF	TRBV5-4	TRBJ1-2
CSARDLGQGGNQPQHF	TRBV20-1	TRBJ1-5